Listed below are T cell receptor beta chains from one sample, sequenced in a study of T cells after yellow fever vaccination. MiXCR, applied by TCRdb to the 5' RACE reads, yields one record per CDR3 protein. The sample yields more than 300,000 distinct CDR3 sequences, approximately 7% seen once. This specimen consisted of PBMCs, obtained about 41 days after the first yellow fever vaccination. The source is a young man who received the YFV17D yellow fever vaccine. CDR3s include the opening cysteine and the closing phenylalanine or tryptophan. The order of the fields is V gene, D gene, clone size, J gene, CDR3 DNA, CDR3 protein. The D gene is left open where the match is weak. Size tells how often a clone was seen (once, few, many) or the class of an expanded clone, and some rows leave it out.

TRBV19,.,few,TRBJ1-5,TGTGCCAGTAGTATAGTAGCGGGGGGCTTACGTCAGCCCCAGCATTTT,CASSIVAGGLRQPQHF
TRBV20-1,.,few,TRBJ2-3,TGCAGTGCTAGGTTCGGGGGTAACACAGATACGCAGTATTTT,CSARFGGNTDTQYF
TRBV12-3/TRBV12-4,.,few,TRBJ1-2,TGTGCCAGCAGTTACGACAGCACCTATGGCTACACCTTC,CASSYDSTYGYTF
TRBV28,TRBD1,.,TRBJ2-4,TGTGCCAGCAGGTTATCGGGGACAGAAAACATTCAGTACTTC,CASRLSGTENIQYF
TRBV4-3,TRBD1,few,TRBJ2-2,TGCGCCAGCAGCCGTACCCAGGGGGCGTATACCGGGGAGCTGTTTTTT,CASSRTQGAYTGELFF
TRBV18,.,many,TRBJ2-3,TGTGCCAGCTCACTGGGGCCCACAGATACGCAGTATTTT,CASSLGPTDTQYF
TRBV12-3/TRBV12-4,TRBD1,few,TRBJ1-5,TGTGCCAGCAGTTTGGACAGGGCGCTTAAGCCCCAGCATTTT,CASSLDRALKPQHF
TRBV4-2,.,many,TRBJ1-5,TGTGCCAGCAGCCAAGAGTGGGGGCCCAATCAGCCCCAGCATTTT,CASSQEWGPNQPQHF
TRBV29-1,.,.,TRBJ1-1,TGCAGCGTTGAGCACAGGTTAAAATTGAACACTGAAGCTTTCTTT,CSVEHRLKLNTEAFF
TRBV6-2/TRBV6-3,TRBD2,few,TRBJ2-2,TGTGCCAGCAGTTACCCCTCGTGGGGGGGTTTTAGCGGGGAGCTGTTTTTT,CASSYPSWGGFSGELFF
TRBV7-9,TRBD1,few,TRBJ1-1,TGTGCCAGCACCCCCCCAGGACAGGTGTACACTGAAGCTTTCTTT,CASTPPGQVYTEAFF